This T cell receptor beta chain was sequenced for a study of T-cell reconstitution after alpha-beta-depleted transplantation in children listed by TCRdb under 2016. For context, the study as a whole: T-cell immune reconstitution after TCRalphabeta/CD19-depleted allogeneic hematopoietic cell transplantation in children was quantitatively tracked in the study by means of TCR repertoire profiling. General conclusions and limits of the study: Over subsequent months, a decline in hyperexpanded clone frequencies was noted, and after one year, T-cell counts and TCRbeta diversity were mostly ascribed to newly produced T cells. The high TCRbeta diversity at day 60 in some patients was ascribed to recipient T cells and intrathymic progenitors that had survived conditioning. The apparently early recovery of alphabetaT-cell counts about two months after transplant reportedly depended on only several hundred rapidly expanded clones that came from non-depleted graft cells.

Trimming takes 4 bases from V and 3 bases from J, and the germline ends sit 12 bases apart. Ends included, the CDR3 has 13 residues. Only the CDR3 portion is preserved as DNA: 39 bases, with reading frame beginning at the first base. From the germline V gene (reference sequence), CDR1 is DFQATT and CDR2 is SNEGSKA. The library came from PCR. The data were produced on an Illumina HiSeq 2500. To normalize quantification of the TCRbeta repertoire, the TCR libraries were built with molecular barcoding that relied on unique molecular identifiers. TCRdb ran its own pipeline on the public reads, namely fastp trimming at Q25 and MiXCR clone calling, and kept in-frame beta chains. Rows merge per CDR3 protein into single entries with the most common DNA and genes. Within this sample are about 580,000 distinct CDR3 sequences, with approximately 22% of them counted one time only. The top ten clonotypes cover over 12% of the sample.

The sample's treatment or condition label, decoded: allogeneic hematopoietic cell transplantation with graft depleted of TCRalphabeta T cells and CD19 B cells. The transplant recipients were children given TCRalphabeta/CD19-depleted allogeneic hematopoietic cell grafts. This clonotype showed up many times. The specificity of this receptor is unknown. The conserved closing phenylalanine or tryptophan is absent in this CDR3, likely reflecting a read error. Recombination connected TRBV20-1 to TRBJ2-5; TRBD2 is a possible D gene, resting on 5 matching bases. The sample consisted of PBMCs, mostly from graft donor cells, taken 360 days after TCRalphabeta/CD19-depleted stem cell transplant. The origin of this receptor is a boy under three years old who had a stem cell transplant for acute myeloid leukemia, so the T cells may come from the graft donor. The DNA sequence follows: TGCAGTGCTACCGAGGGCGCCGAAGAGACCCAGTACTCC. It is translated as CSATEGAEETQYS.